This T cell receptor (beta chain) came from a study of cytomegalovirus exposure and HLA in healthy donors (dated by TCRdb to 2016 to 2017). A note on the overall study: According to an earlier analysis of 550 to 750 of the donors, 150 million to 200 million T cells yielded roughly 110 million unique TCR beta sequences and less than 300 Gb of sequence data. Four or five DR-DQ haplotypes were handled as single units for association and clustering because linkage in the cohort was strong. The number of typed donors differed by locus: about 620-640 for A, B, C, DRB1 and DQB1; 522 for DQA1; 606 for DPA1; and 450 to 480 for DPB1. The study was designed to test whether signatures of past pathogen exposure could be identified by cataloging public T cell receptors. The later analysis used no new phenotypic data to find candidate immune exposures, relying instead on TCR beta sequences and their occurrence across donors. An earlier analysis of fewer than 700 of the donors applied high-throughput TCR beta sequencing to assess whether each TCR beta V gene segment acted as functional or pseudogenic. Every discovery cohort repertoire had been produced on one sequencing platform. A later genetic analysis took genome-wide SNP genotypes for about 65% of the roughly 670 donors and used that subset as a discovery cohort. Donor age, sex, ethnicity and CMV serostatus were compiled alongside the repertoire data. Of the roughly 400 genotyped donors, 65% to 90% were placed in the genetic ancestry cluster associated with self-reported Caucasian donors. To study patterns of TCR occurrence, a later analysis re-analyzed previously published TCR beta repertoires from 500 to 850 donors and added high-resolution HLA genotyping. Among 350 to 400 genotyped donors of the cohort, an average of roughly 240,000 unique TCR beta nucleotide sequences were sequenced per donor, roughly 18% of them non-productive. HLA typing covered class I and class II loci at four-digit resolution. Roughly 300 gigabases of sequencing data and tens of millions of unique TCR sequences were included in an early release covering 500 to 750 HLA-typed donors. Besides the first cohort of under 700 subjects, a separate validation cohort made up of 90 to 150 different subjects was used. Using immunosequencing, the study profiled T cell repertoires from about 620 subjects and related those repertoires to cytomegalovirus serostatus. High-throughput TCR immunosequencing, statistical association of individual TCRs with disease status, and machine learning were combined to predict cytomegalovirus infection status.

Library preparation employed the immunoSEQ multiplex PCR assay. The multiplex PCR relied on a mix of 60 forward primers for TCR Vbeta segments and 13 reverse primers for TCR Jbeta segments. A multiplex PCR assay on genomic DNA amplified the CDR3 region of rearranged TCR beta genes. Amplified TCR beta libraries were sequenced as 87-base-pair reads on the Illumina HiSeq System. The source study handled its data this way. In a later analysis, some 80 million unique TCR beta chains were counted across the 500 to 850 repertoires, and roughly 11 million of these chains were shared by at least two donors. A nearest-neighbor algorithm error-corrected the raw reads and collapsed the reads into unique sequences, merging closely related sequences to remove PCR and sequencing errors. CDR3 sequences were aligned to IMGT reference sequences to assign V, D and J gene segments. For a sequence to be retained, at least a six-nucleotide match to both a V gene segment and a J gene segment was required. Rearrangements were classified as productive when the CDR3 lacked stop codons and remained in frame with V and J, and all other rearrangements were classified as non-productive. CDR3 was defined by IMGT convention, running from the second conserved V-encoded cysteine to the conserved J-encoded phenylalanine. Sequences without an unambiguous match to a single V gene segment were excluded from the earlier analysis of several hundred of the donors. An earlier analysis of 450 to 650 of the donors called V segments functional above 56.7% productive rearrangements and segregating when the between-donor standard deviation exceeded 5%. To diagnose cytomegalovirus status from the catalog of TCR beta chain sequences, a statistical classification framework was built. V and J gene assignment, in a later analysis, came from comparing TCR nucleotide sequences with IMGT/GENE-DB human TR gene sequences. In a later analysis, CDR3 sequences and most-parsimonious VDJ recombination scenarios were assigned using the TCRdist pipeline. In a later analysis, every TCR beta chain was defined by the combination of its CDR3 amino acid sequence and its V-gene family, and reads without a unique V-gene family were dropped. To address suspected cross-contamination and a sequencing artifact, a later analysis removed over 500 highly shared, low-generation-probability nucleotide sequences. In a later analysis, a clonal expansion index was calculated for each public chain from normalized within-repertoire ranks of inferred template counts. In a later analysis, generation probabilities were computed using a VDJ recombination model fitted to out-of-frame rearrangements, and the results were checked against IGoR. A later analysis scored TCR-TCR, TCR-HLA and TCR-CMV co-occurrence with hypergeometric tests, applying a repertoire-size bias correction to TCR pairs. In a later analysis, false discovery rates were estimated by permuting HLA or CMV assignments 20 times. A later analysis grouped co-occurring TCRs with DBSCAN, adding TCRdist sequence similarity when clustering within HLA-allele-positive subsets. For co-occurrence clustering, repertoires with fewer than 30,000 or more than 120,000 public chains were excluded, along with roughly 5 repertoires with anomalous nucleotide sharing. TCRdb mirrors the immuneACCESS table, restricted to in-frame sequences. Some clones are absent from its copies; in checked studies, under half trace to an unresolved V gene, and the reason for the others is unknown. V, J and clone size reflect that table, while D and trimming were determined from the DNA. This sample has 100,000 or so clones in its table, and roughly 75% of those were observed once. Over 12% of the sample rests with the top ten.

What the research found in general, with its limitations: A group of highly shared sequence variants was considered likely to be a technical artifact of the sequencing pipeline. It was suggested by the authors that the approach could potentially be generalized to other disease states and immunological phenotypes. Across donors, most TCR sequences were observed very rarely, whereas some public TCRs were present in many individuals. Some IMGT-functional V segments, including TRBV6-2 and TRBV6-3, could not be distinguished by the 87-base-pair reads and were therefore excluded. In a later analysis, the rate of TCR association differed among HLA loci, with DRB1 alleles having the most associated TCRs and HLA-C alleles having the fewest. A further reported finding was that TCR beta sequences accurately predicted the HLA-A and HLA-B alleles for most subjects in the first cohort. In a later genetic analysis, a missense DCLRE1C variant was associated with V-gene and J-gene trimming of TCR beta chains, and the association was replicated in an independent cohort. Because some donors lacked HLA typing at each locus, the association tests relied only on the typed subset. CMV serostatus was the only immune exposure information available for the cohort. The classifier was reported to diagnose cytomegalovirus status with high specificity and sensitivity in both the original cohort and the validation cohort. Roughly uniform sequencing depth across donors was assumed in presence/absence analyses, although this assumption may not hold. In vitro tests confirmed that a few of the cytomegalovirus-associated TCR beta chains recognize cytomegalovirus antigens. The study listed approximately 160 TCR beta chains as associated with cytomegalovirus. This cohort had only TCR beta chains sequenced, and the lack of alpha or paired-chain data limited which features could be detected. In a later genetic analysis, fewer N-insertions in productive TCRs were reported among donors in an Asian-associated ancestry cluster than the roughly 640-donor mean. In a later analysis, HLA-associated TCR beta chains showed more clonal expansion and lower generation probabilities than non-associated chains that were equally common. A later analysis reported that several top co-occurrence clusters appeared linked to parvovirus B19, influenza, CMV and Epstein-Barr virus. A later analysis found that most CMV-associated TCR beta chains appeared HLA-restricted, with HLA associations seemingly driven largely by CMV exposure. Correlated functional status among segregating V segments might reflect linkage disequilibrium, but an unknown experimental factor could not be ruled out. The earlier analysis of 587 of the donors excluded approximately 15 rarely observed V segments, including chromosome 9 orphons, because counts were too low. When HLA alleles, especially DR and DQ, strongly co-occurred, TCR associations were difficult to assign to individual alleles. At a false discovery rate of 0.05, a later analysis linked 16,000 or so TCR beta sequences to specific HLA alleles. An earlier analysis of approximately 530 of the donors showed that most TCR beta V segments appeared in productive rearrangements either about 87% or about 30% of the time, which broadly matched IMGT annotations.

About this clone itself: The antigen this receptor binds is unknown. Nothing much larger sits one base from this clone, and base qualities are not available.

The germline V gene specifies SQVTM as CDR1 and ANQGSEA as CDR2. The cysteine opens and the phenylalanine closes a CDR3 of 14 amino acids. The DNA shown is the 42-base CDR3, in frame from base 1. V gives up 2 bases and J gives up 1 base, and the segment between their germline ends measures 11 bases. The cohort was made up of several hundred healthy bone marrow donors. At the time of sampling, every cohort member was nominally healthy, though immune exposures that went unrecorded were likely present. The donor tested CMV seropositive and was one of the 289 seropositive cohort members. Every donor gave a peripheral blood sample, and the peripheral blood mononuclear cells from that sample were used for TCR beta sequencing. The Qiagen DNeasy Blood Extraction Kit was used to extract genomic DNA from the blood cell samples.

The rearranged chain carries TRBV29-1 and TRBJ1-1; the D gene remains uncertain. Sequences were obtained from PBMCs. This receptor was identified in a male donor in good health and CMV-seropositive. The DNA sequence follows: TGCAGCGTTGAATTAGGAGATAGGAACACTGAAGCTTTCTTT. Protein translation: CSVELGDRNTEAFF.